The next 27 T cell receptor beta chains were all read from a single sample in a study of Tregs in tolerant kidney transplant recipients. The data were produced by immunoSEQ multiplex PCR, yet TCRdb's version contains in-frame clones alone and is incomplete. The sample yields nearly 95,000 clones, roughly 93% seen once. This specimen consisted of CD4+ T cells from blood, obtained before the transplant. These receptors were obtained from a human donor who received a combined kidney and bone marrow transplant.

The V call is TRBV7-3, the J call TRBJ2-3; 10 positions agree with TRBD1. V lost 6 bases and J lost 7; bases outside the gene matches: 4. The germline V gene encodes CDR1 SGHTA and CDR2 FQGTGA. The CDR3 is 13 residues long. This chain's CDR3 is CASSTDRGNTQYF. CDR3 in DNA: TGTGCCAGCAGTACGGACAGGGGGAATACGCAGTATTTT.

The rearrangement uses TRBV7-9 and TRBJ1-1, with TRBD1 identical over 7 bases. The CDR3 covers 15 residues. The J segment lost 0 bases and the V segment lost 1 base, leaving 2 bases of the junction unmatched. Germline V gene sequence: CDR1 SEHNR, CDR2 FQNEAQ (reference sequence). In DNA, the CDR3 is TGTGCCAGCAGCTTAGGAGGGGGCGTGAACACTGAAGCTTTCTTT. Translating it yields CASSLGGGVNTEAFF.

The rearrangement joins TRBV5-1 to TRBJ1-6, with 9 bases aligning to TRBD1. This CDR3 is 14 amino acids long. Germline V CDR1 and CDR2: SGHRS, YFSETQ. J was trimmed by 8 bases and V by 0 bases; bases with no gene match: 0. The chain's CDR3 is CASSLGTGDSPLHF. The CDR3 DNA sequence: TGCGCCAGCAGCTTGGGGACAGGGGATTCACCCCTCCACTTT.

Concerning this clone: Sequence at one end of the junction differs from germline and may be a read error. CDR3: CASSLGVEAPRLNF. As DNA, the CDR3 is TGTGCCAGCAGCTTAGGTGTGGAGGCCCCTCGTCTAAATTTT. The chain couples TRBV7-9 to TRBJ1-4, with D hard to call. CDR3 length: 14 residues. Germline-derived CDR1 and CDR2 are SEHNR and FQNEAQ (reference sequence).

J is TRBJ1-1 and V is TRBV7-2; D is perhaps TRBD1 (6 bases). V was trimmed by 6 bases and J by 0 bases, leaving 14 bases between them. This CDR3 has 15 residues. The V gene's germline CDR1 is SGHTA and CDR2 FQGNSA. The CDR3 sequence is CASRDRTEMNTEAFF. CDR3 in DNA: TGTGCCAGCAGGGACCGGACAGAGATGAACACTGAAGCTTTCTTT.

This clone was detected a few times. The V and J genes are TRBV20-1 and TRBJ1-2; D ambiguous. V was clipped by 1 base and J by 9 bases, with 9 bases between them. The V gene's germline CDR1 is DFQATT and CDR2 SNEGSKA (reference sequence). CDR3 size: 11 residues. DNA of the CDR3: TGCAGTGCTAGAGTTTTACAGAGCTACACCTTC. Protein sequence: CSARVLQSYTF.

In nucleotides, the CDR3 is TGTGCCAGCTCCCGCAGAGATTCGGGACAGGGCCAAAAGTATCCCCAGTACTTC. It is translated as CASSRRDSGQGQKYPQYF. The J gene is TRBJ2-5, the V gene TRBV18, with TRBD1 matching over 9 bases. From germline, CDR1 is KGHSH and CDR2 LQKENI. The length of the CDR3 is 18 residues. Germline trimming cut 6 bases from V and 9 bases from J; bases unmatched to any gene: 23.

V is TRBV18 and J is TRBJ2-5; TRBD2 agrees at 9 bases. V was clipped by 2 bases and J by 5 bases; unmatched bases: 12. The germline gives CDR1 KGHSH, CDR2 LQKENI. This CDR3 spans 17 amino acids. The CDR3 bases are TGTGCCAGCTCACCAACAAATCAAGCGGGGGGCCAGGAGACCCAGTACTTC. As protein: CASSPTNQAGGQETQYF.

The chain combines TRBV18 with TRBJ1-6; D perhaps matches TRBD1 (5 bases). The CDR3 runs to 16 residues. Germline V gene data show CDR1 as KGHSH and CDR2 as LQKENI. V dropped 3 bases and J dropped 6 bases, with 15 bases sitting between them. CDR3 loop: CASSPLPTVRNSPLHF. In DNA, the CDR3 is TGTGCCAGCTCACCCCTACCGACAGTTCGTAATTCACCCCTCCACTTT. Together with reference TRBV18 and TRBJ1-6, the CDR3 gives the full variable domain: NAGVMQNPRHLVRRRGQEARLRCSPMKGHSHVYWYRQLPEEGLKFMVYLQKENIIDESGMPKERFSAEFPKEGPSILRIQQVVRGDSAAYFCASSPLPTVRNSPLHFGNGTRLTVT.

The gene calls are TRBV19 and TRBJ1-3, with TRBD1 matching over 8 bases. The germline V gene has CDR1 LNHDA and CDR2 SQIVND (reference sequence). The CDR3 extends over 14 amino acids. With V trimmed by 4 bases and J by 8 bases, 7 bases remained unmatched. CDR3 region: CASSKGDRPDTIYF. CDR3 nucleotide sequence: TGTGCCAGTAGTAAGGGGGACAGGCCGGACACCATATATTTT.

The chain recombines TRBV5-5 with TRBJ2-3; a weak D match, TRBD1 (6 bases). The V and J ends lost 1 base and 6 bases respectively, with 12 bases between them. CDR1 and CDR2 from the germline V gene are SGHKS and YYEKEE (reference sequence). The CDR3 covers 14 residues. This CDR3 reads CASSLWDIRDTQYF. CDR3 DNA: TGTGCCAGCAGCTTGTGGGACATAAGGGATACGCAGTATTTT. The entire variable domain, with the rest obtained from reference TRBV5-5 and TRBJ2-3, is as follows: DAGVTQSPTHLIKTRGQQVTLRCSPISGHKSVSWYQQVLGQGPQFIFQYYEKEERGRGNFPDRFSARQFPNYSSELNVNALLLGDSALYLCASSLWDIRDTQYFGPGTRLTVL.

V is TRBV19 and J is TRBJ1-6; 12 bases map to TRBD1. This CDR3 comprises 18 residues. J lost 7 bases, V lost 4 bases, and 11 bases had no gene match. CDR1 LNHDA and CDR2 SQIVND come from the germline V gene (reference sequence). The CDR3 DNA sequence: TGTGCCAGTAGTAACCGGGACAGGGGGCAAACCTGGAATTCACCCCTCCACTTT. As protein: CASSNRDRGQTWNSPLHF.

The chain carries TRBV7-2 and TRBJ2-7; tentative D call: TRBD2 (5 bases). This CDR3 is 15 amino acids long. Trimming took off 0 bases at V and 2 bases at J, with 11 bases between the two ends. Per germline, CDR1 SGHTA and CDR2 FQGNSA. DNA for the CDR3: TGTGCCAGCAGCTTAGCCCGGGGAGAGCCCTACGAGCAGTACTTC. Its translation: CASSLARGEPYEQYF.

The chain joins TRBV19 to TRBJ1-5; weak D call: TRBD1 (6 bases). This CDR3 has 16 residues. The germline gives CDR1 LNHDA, CDR2 SQIVND (reference sequence). The V gene lost 0 bases and the J gene lost 2 bases, with 11 bases spanning the gap. In nucleotides, the CDR3 is TGTGCCAGTAGTATAGAAGGGGCAGGGGGCAATCAGCCCCAGCATTTT. This translates into CASSIEGAGGNQPQHF.

The rearrangement uses TRBV7-8 and TRBJ1-1; 7 bases match TRBD1. With 5 bases clipped from V and 1 base from J, the junction kept 4 bases outside the gene matches. Germline-derived CDR1 and CDR2 are SGHVS and FQNEAQ. This CDR3 is built from 14 residues. This CDR3 is CASSPTGANTEAFF. In DNA, the CDR3 is TGTGCCAGCAGCCCCACAGGGGCGAACACTGAAGCTTTCTTT.

The V and J genes are TRBV14 and TRBJ2-5, with a tentative D call TRBD1 (5 bases). There are 13 residues in the CDR3. Trimming pared 0 bases from V and 11 bases from J, leaving 13 bases between. CDR1 is SGHDN, CDR2 FVKESK, per germline. CDR3 sequence (DNA): TGTGCCAGCAGCCAAGAGGTTCAGGGCCAGCAGTACTTC. It codes for CASSQEVQGQQYF.

The rearrangement uses TRBV6-1 and TRBJ1-4; D is uncertain. The V end lost 7 bases, the J end lost 8 bases, and 17 bases lay between the germline ends. Germline assignment: CDR1 MNHNS and CDR2 SASEGT. The CDR3 extends over 14 amino acids. CDR3 bases: TGTGCCAGCAACCGGGTTATCGCCCAGGAAAAACTGTTTTTT. Translating it yields CASNRVIAQEKLFF.

Only a few counts were recorded for this clone. V is TRBV2 and J is TRBJ1-2; TRBD1 is a possible D gene (5 bases). The CDR3 has 14 amino acids. Deletions cut 6 bases from V and 6 bases from J, with 17 bases between. The germline CDR1 and CDR2 sequences are SNHLY and FYNNEI. The CDR3 DNA is TGTGCCAGCAGCGAGGGAGGGGCCAGGGATGGCTACACCTTC. Residues: CASSEGGARDGYTF.

The rearrangement uses TRBV19 and TRBJ2-5; the match to TRBD2 covers 9 bases. From germline, CDR1 is LNHDA and CDR2 SQIVND (reference sequence). Losses at the gene ends were 4 bases for V and 7 bases for J; bases not matched to a gene: 10. The CDR3 length is 15 residues. CDR3 nucleotide sequence: TGTGCCAGTAGTAGGCTGGCTAGCGGGGACGGGACCCAGTACTTC. Its protein product is CASSRLASGDGTQYF.

The gene calls are TRBV7-2 and TRBJ2-1; 7 positions agree with TRBD2. Germline V gene sequence: CDR1 SGHTA, CDR2 FQGNSA. The length of the CDR3 is 15 residues. V shed 1 base, J shed 8 bases, and the junction held 8 bases outside the gene matches. The CDR3 DNA follows: TGTGCCAGCAGCTTAGAGTCTAGCGGCCCCCATGAGCAGTTCTTC. Its translation is CASSLESSGPHEQFF. Looking up the rest from reference TRBV7-2 and TRBJ2-1 gives the full variable domain: GAGVSQSPSNKVTEKGKDVELRCDPISGHTALYWYRQSLGQGLEFLIYFQGNSAPDKSGLPSDRFSAERTGGSVSTLTIQRTQQEDSAVYLCASSLESSGPHEQFFGPGTRLTVL.

V gene TRBV12-5 combines with J gene TRBJ2-7, with 9 bases fitting TRBD1. Trimming cost V 2 bases and J 2 bases; bases outside gene matches: 19. The V gene's germline CDR1 is LGHNT and CDR2 FRNRAP. The CDR3 has 20 amino acids. The CDR3 protein is CASGLYRPGQGPTKTYEQYF. The CDR3 region has the DNA TGTGCTAGTGGTTTGTACCGACCGGGACAGGGACCGACGAAGACCTACGAGCAGTACTTC.

This chain connects TRBV13 to TRBJ2-3, with 8 bases fitting TRBD1. The CDR3 loop spans 18 amino acids. Germline V gene sequence: CDR1 PRHDT, CDR2 FYEKMQ (reference sequence). The V and J ends lost 4 bases and 5 bases, in that order; junction bases with no gene match: 17. The CDR3 bases are TGTGCCAGCAGCTCGTACCCCTCAGGGGGCGCAGTTTTAGATACGCAGTATTTT. It is translated as CASSSYPSGGAVLDTQYF.

The chain has TRBV19 and TRBJ2-2, with 8 nucleotides matching TRBD1. Germline V gene data show CDR1 as LNHDA and CDR2 as SQIVND (reference sequence). The junction had 9 bases not matched to a gene; V was cut back by 5 bases and J by 4 bases. The CDR3 consists of 16 residues. CDR3 sequence reads: CASSLRQGRSTGELFF. CDR3 coding DNA: TGTGCCAGTAGTCTCCGACAGGGGAGATCCACCGGGGAGCTGTTTTTT.

V and J are TRBV5-5 and TRBJ2-3, with TRBD1 matching 9 bases. Per the germline V gene, CDR1 is SGHKS and CDR2 is YYEKEE (reference sequence). V shed 3 bases and J 2 bases; nucleotides not matched to a gene: 13. The CDR3 spans 18 residues. The CDR3 DNA reads as TGTGCCAGCAGCTGGAGGCCGTCGGGACAGGGTATCACAGATACGCAGTATTTT. Translating gives CASSWRPSGQGITDTQYF.

The V call is TRBV21-1, the J call TRBJ2-3; the table gives TRBD2 as D, unverified against the DNA. TRBV21-1 is a known pseudogene. The CDR3 totals 14 residues. This CDR3 reads CASSTSGGEDTQYF. The DNA for the CDR3 is TGTGCCAGCTCGACTAGCGGGGGAGAGGATACGCAGTATTTT.

This chain links TRBV9 with TRBJ2-3; 13 nucleotides align to TRBD2. Trimming took 2 bases from V and 10 from J; bases not matched to a gene: 10. The CDR3 has 16 residues. The germline CDR1 and CDR2 sequences are SGDLS and YYNGEE. The CDR3 DNA follows: TGTGCCAGCAGCGTTACTAGCGGGGGGGCCCCGATTGCGCAGTATTTT. It translates to CASSVTSGGAPIAQYF.

The chain recombines TRBV20-1 with TRBJ2-3, with a weak D call TRBD1 (7 bases). The germline gives CDR1 DFQATT, CDR2 SNEGSKA (reference sequence). The CDR3 has 11 residues. CDR3 coding DNA: TGCAGATGCAGGGGGGTGAATACGCAGTATTTT. Translating it yields CRCRGVNTQYF.